These T cell receptor beta chains were read from a single sample in a study of blood T cell repertoires in COVID-19. TCRdb's table, derived via immunoSEQ multiplex PCR, lists solely in-frame clones and lacks some. The sample holds under 250,000 clones, around four fifths seen once. The source material was peripheral blood. These TCRs come from a man in his forties or fifties with active or convalescent COVID-19. CDR3s include the opening cysteine and the closing phenylalanine or tryptophan. Each record gives: J gene, D gene, V gene, CDR3 DNA, CDR3 protein. D genes are given only for firm matches.

>TRBJ2-3|NA|TRBV28
TGTGCCAGCAGCCTCACAGATACGCAGTATTTT
CASSLTDTQYF
>TRBJ2-3|TRBD2|TRBV28
TGTGCCGGCAACAGCGCGGGACTAGCGGGGAGCACAGATACGCAGTATTTT
CAGNSAGLAGSTDTQYF
>TRBJ2-5|NA|TRBV3-1/TRBV3-2
TGTGCCAGCAGCCAAGTAGAGGCCTGGCAAGAGACCCAGTACTTC
CASSQVEAWQETQYF
>TRBJ1-1|NA|TRBV28
TGTGCCAGCAGTTTAGGGCAGCCTGTAAACACTGAAGCTTTCTTT
CASSLGQPVNTEAFF
>TRBJ2-7|TRBD2|TRBV7-2
TGTGCCAGCAGCTTAGCATCTCGACTAGCGGGGGGGCGGGAGCAGTACTTC
CASSLASRLAGGREQYF
>TRBJ1-2|TRBD1|TRBV11-2
TGTGCCAGCAGCTTTATTCGAACCTCCGGGACAGGGGAGAATGGCTACACCTTC
CASSFIRTSGTGENGYTF
>TRBJ2-3|TRBD2|TRBV30
TGTGCCTGGGGAGTAGCGGGAACAGATACGCAGTATTTT
CAWGVAGTDTQYF
>TRBJ1-6|TRBD1|TRBV5-1
TGCGCCAGCCGATCGTCGGGACAGAGTTATAATTCACCCCTCCACTTT
CASRSSGQSYNSPLHF
>TRBJ2-2|NA|TRBV5-4
TGTGCCAGCAGCTTGGAAAGCGGACCGAACACCGGGGAGCTGTTTTTT
CASSLESGPNTGELFF
>TRBJ2-3|TRBD2|TRBV24-1
TGTGCCACCAGTGATGGGAAGCGGGGGCTCACAGATACGCAGTATTTT
CATSDGKRGLTDTQYF
>TRBJ1-6|NA|TRBV3-1/TRBV3-2
TGTGCCAGCAGCCAAGGTTCAGTAATGAATTCACCCCTCCACTTT
CASSQGSVMNSPLHF
>TRBJ1-2|NA|TRBV7-2
TGTGCCAGCAGCACCCAGGGTAATAACTATGGCTACACCTTC
CASSTQGNNYGYTF
>TRBJ1-2|NA|TRBV27
TGTGCCAGCCGAATCGAGACCCAGGGGCAGGGTCGCTATGGCTACACCTTC
CASRIETQGQGRYGYTF